These 2 T cell receptor beta chains were sequenced from one sample in a study of Graves' ophthalmopathy and Graves' hyperthyroidism. RNA served as the template for amplifying TCR beta CDR3 regions. A first-round RT-PCR used HTBI primers, followed by a second-round multiplex PCR. TCRdb reprocessed the multiplex PCR reads with MiXCR, giving one entry per CDR3 protein. The sample includes about 380,000 distinct CDR3 sequences, 15% to 19% seen only once; the top ten take 5.5% to 7%. The sequenced material came from peripheral blood. The origin of the receptors is a woman younger than 30 with stable Graves' hyperthyroidism.

The rearrangement joins TRBV6-5 to TRBJ2-2; D unresolved. V gave up 3 bases and J gave up 4 bases, with 12 bases separating them. CDR1 and CDR2 from the germline V gene are MNHEY and SVGAGI. The CDR3 is 15 residues long. The CDR3: CASSYQPGITGELFF. DNA for the CDR3: TGTGCCAGCAGTTATCAACCTGGGATCACCGGGGAGCTGTTTTTT.

This clonotype was found many times. This chain joins TRBV28 and TRBJ2-7, with D uncertain. This CDR3 is built from 14 residues. V dropped 5 bases and J dropped 2 bases, with 13 bases sitting between them. Germline CDR1 MDHEN, CDR2 SYDVKM. The CDR3 region is CASSGRKYAYEQYF. CDR3 DNA: TGTGCCAGCAGTGGCCGTAAGTACGCCTACGAGCAGTACTTC.